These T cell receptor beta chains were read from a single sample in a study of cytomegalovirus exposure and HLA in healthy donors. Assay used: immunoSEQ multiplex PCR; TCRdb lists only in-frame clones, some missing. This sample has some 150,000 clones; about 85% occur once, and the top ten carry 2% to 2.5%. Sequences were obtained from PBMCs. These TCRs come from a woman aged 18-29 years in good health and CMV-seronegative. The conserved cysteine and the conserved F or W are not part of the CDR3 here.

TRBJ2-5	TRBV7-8	ASSLGREGQIRETQY
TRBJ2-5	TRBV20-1	SARDLEAQY
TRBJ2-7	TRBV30	AWRGGAITDEQY
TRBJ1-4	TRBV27	ASSSGVTNEKLF
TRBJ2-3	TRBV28	ASRYRDSSTDTQY
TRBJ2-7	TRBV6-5	ASSYPGHEQY
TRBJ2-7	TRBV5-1	ASSLAPDTDEQY
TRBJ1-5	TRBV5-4	ASSLGDQPQH
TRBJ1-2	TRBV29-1	SVATGASGYGYT
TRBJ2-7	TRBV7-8	ASSFDRLYEQY
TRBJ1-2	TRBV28	ASSFSTGANYGYT
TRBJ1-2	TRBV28	ASSQSGQGASGYT
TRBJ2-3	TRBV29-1	SGLGGVHPTQY
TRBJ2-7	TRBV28	ASSLADPRGEQY
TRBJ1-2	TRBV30	AWSAAGRVGNYGYT
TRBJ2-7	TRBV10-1	ASSEVGQDPYREQY
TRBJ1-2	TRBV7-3	ASSPAGWSAGYT
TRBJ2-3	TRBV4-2	ASSIRDSTDTQY
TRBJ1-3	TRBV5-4	ASSSDMTGNTIY
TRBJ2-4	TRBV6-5	ATSREPKNIQY
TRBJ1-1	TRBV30	ALTSGQGNTEAF
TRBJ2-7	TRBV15	ATSLSPNRGSEQY
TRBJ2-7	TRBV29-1	SGQVSDEQY
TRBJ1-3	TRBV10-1	ASSVDIAGNTIY
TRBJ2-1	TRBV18	ASSPVVAGGSRDEQF
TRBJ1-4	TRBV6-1	ASGLTGANEKLF
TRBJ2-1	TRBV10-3	AISRGQYNEQF
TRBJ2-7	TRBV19	ASSPYFWTAPYEQY
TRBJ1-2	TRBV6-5	ASSYSVGLYGYT
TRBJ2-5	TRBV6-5	ASSFDREETQY
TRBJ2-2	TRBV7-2	ASSPRTSGNTGELF
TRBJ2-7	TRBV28	STGLREQY
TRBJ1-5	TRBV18	ASSPAGTGNYQPQH
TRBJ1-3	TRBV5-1	ASSLDVRGSSWDTIY
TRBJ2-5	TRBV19	ASSMVLAGGTQY
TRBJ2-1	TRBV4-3	ASSPTTGFNEQF